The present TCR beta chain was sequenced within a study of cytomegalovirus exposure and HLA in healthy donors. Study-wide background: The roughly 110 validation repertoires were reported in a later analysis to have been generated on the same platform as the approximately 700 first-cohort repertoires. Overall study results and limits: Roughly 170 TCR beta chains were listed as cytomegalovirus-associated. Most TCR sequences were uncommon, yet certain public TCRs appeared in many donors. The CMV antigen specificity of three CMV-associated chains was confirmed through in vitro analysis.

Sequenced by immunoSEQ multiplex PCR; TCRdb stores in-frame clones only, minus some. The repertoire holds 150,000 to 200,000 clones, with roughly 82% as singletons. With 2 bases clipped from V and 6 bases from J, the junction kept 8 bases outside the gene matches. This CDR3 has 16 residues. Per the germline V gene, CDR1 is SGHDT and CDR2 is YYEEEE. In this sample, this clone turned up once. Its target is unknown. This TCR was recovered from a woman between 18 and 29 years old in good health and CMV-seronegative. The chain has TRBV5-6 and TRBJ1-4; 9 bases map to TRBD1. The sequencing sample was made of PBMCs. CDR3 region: CASSFSGGTGYEKLFF. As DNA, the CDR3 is TGTGCCAGCAGCTTTAGTGGAGGGACAGGGTATGAAAAACTGTTTTTT.